This T cell receptor (beta chain) is drawn from a study of blood T cell repertoires in COVID-19. Study in general: COVID-19 samples collected from the United States, Italy and Spain covered acute and convalescent phases. PBMCs, B-cell-depleted T cells, or T cells were the source of the cDNA or gDNA that made up the material.

As for this clone: One end of the junction does not line up with germline, which may come from a read error.

Clones were sequenced by immunoSEQ multiplex PCR, and TCRdb holds only the in-frame ones, with some missing. The sample consists of 300,000 to 350,000 clones, around 90% of them appearing once. All enrollees were about 18 to 100 years old and from 20 to 30 US areas. Participants' reported clinical history set cohort assignment. Sequenced material: PBMCs or T cells enriched from blood (not recorded which). The TCR sequence derives from a woman aged 18 to 35 with acute COVID-19.

In nucleotides, the CDR3 is TGTGCCAGCCCACCTCGGGCGGGAGTCTCCGGGGAGCTGTTTTTT. Its protein is CASPPRAGVSGELFF. The chain has TRBV18 and TRBJ2-2; 7 bases agree with TRBD2. This CDR3 has 15 amino acids. Germline lookup yields CDR1 KGHSH and CDR2 LQKENI.